The 8 T cell receptor beta chains below come from one sample, sequenced in a study of shared clonotypes between healthy human individuals. Here immunoSEQ multiplex PCR was the method, and the copy in TCRdb shows in-frame clones only, minus some. This table holds about 2,100,000 clones, 85% to 95% found once. The naive CD8 population came from CD45RO-negative cells selected for CCR7, without terminally differentiated effector memory CD45RA+ cells. The sequenced sample was naive CD8+ T cells from PBMCs. The receptor set was obtained from a man aged 18 to 30 in good health. Some clones in this sample may be carry-over from other donors' samples.

Details on this clone: Other nucleotide sequences from this sample produce the same CDR3. The V and J genes are TRBV19 and TRBJ2-1, with 7 bases identical to TRBD2. CDR3 length: 13 amino acids. Germline-derived CDR1 and CDR2 are LNHDA and SQIVND (reference sequence). The ends lost 3 bases at V and 8 bases at J; junction bases unmatched: 4. Here the CDR3 reads CASSIRGRDEQFF. The CDR3 coding sequence is TGTGCCAGTAGTATCCGTGGGAGGGATGAGCAGTTCTTC.

This rearrangement joins TRBV29-1 to TRBJ1-2, with D possibly matching TRBD1 (6 bases). This CDR3 contains 14 residues. Germline CDR1 reads SQVTM; CDR2 reads ANQGSEA. The V end lost 6 bases, the J end lost 4 bases, and 18 bases lay between the germline ends. The CDR3 bases are TGCAGCGTGAATGGACAGCAACAATTCTATGGCTACACCTTC. Its protein is CSVNGQQQFYGYTF.

This chain links TRBV27 with TRBJ2-7; D remains ambiguous. This CDR3 has 14 residues. V was trimmed by 8 bases and J by 2 bases, leaving 16 bases between them. Germline CDR1 reads MNHEY; CDR2 reads SMNVEV (reference sequence). In DNA, the CDR3 is TGTGCCAGCGGTCGGCCAGAACGGCCCTACGAGCAGTACTTC. It yields the protein CASGRPERPYEQYF.

This clone was seen once. The V call is TRBV7-9, the J call TRBJ2-3; 8 bases line up with TRBD1. CDR3 length: 13 residues. The V gene end was trimmed by 10 bases and the J gene end by 2 bases; junction bases not matched to a gene: 5. Germline assignment: CDR1 SEHNR and CDR2 FQNEAQ (reference sequence). CDR3 bases: TGTGCCATTCACAGGGGGGACACAGATACGCAGTATTTT. It codes for CAIHRGDTDTQYF.

The V call is TRBV6-1, the J call TRBJ2-7; no reliable D call. This CDR3 region has 13 residues. Germline lookup yields CDR1 MNHNS and CDR2 SASEGT. Between the trimmed V and J ends, which lost 2 bases and 2 bases, there was a span of 7 bases. CDR3 protein: CASSERAPYEQYF. The CDR3 nucleotides read TGTGCCAGCAGTGAACGGGCACCCTACGAGCAGTACTTC.

For this clone: This sample also contains other DNA sequences that code for the same CDR3. This CDR3 is CASSLENEQFF. CDR3 sequence (DNA): TGTGCCAGCAGCTTGGAGAATGAGCAGTTCTTC. This chain connects TRBV7-9 to TRBJ2-1; no firm D call. Trimming took 3 bases from V and 7 from J, leaving 4 bases between them. The CDR3 has 11 residues. Germline V CDR1 and CDR2: SEHNR, FQNEAQ (reference sequence).

In DNA form, the CDR3 reads TGTGCCAGCAGTCCCTCGGGGGGGTCGGGCTACGAGCAGTACTTC. This sequence encodes CASSPSGGSGYEQYF. J is TRBJ2-7 and V is TRBV6-5, with 8 nucleotides matching TRBD2. V lost 5 bases and J lost 3; bases outside the gene matches: 9. CDR3 length equals 15 residues. Germline assignment: CDR1 MNHEY and CDR2 SVGAGI.

About this clone: Other nucleotide sequences from this sample produce the same CDR3. The chain carries TRBV6-5 and TRBJ1-5; a possible D gene is TRBD1 (5 bases). Germline CDR1 MNHEY, CDR2 SVGAGI. The CDR3 spans 14 residues. Trimming removed 6 bases at V and 2 bases at J, with 11 bases between. The CDR3: CASSPLRGNQPQHF. The CDR3 DNA reads as TGTGCCAGCAGCCCCCTCAGGGGCAATCAGCCCCAGCATTTT.